This passage covers 22 T cell receptor beta chains from one sample sequenced in a study of T cell repertoires in aging, cancer and after chemotherapy. TCR beta rearrangements were amplified from peripheral blood genomic DNA. A mixed TRB-A/B primer pool amplified rearranged TRB by multiplex touch-down PCR. In TCRdb, the multiplex PCR reads were re-called with MiXCR into one record per CDR3 protein. The repertoire holds fewer than 15,000 distinct CDR3 sequences, with roughly 24% as singletons. The sample consisted of blood. These receptors came from a human donor in good health.

In its sample, this clonotype was seen many times. The rearrangement uses TRBV20-1 and TRBJ1-2, with D possibly being TRBD1 (6 bases). Germline V gives CDR1 DFQATT, CDR2 SNEGSKA (reference sequence). The ends were cut back, 3 bases at V and 3 bases at J, with 14 bases in the middle. The CDR3 loop spans 14 amino acids. The CDR3 here is CSARAQGTYYGYTF. CDR3 nucleotide sequence: TGCAGTGCTAGGGCCCAGGGGACTTACTATGGCTACACCTTC.

This clonotype was detected a few times. V gene TRBV11-1 combines with J gene TRBJ2-5; D is perhaps TRBD2 (6 bases). CDR3 length: 14 amino acids. The germline gives CDR1 SGHAT, CDR2 FQDESV (reference sequence). Trimming left V 6 bases short and J 5 bases short, with 16 bases between. CDR3 amino acids: CASRSLSGVETQYF. CDR3 sequence (DNA): TGTGCCAGCAGGTCGCTTTCGGGGGTCGAGACCCAGTACTTC.

The count of this clonotype is one. This could be a read error, since a much larger clone is one nucleotide away. The V call is TRBV6-4, the J call TRBJ2-2; no clear D. The CDR3 consists of 13 residues. Germline V gives CDR1 MRHNA, CDR2 SNTAGT. The CDR3 protein is CAISAFDAGELFF. The CDR3 DNA is TGTGCCATCAGTGCCTTTGATGCCGGGGAGCTGTTTTTT.

This clonotype was detected ten times or more. The CDR3 DNA follows: TGTGCCAGCAGGGAGGGACACCTCTACGAGCAGTACTTC. Protein sequence: CASREGHLYEQYF. The chain joins TRBV12-3 or TRBV12-4 to TRBJ2-7; D is tentatively TRBD1 or TRBD2 (6 bases each). V was shortened by 6 bases and J by 3 bases, with 12 bases between the two germline ends. CDR3 length: 13 residues.

The V call is TRBV24-1, the J call TRBJ1-2, with 7 bases matching TRBD1. Germline CDR1 is KGHDR and CDR2 is SFDVKD. V lost 1 base to trimming and J lost 3 bases; unmatched junction nucleotides: 1. The CDR3 extends over 14 amino acids. As DNA, the CDR3 is TGTGCCACCAGTGATTTCAGGGGGGACTATGGCTACACCTTC. Amino acid sequence: CATSDFRGDYGYTF.

The chain joins TRBV28 to TRBJ1-2; no reliable D call. Germline lookup yields CDR1 MDHEN and CDR2 SYDVKM. Trimming stripped 6 bases from V and 4 bases from J, with 12 bases between. The CDR3 runs to 13 residues. For the CDR3, the DNA is TGTGCCAGCAGCCAAGCGAGGATCTATGGCTACACCTTC. Translated, it gives CASSQARIYGYTF.

The gene calls are TRBV20-1 and TRBJ1-2; 11 bases align to TRBD1. Per the germline V gene, CDR1 is DFQATT and CDR2 is SNEGSKA (reference sequence). The V segment lost 3 bases and the J segment 4 bases; nucleotides outside the gene matches: 7. This CDR3 spans 15 amino acids. CDR3 sequence reads: CSASPGQGASYGYTF. CDR3 coding DNA: TGCAGTGCTAGTCCTGGACAGGGGGCGTCCTATGGCTACACCTTC.

The V call is TRBV6-2 or TRBV6-3, the J call TRBJ1-6; D unresolved. CDR1 and CDR2 (germline): MNHEY, SVGEGT. The CDR3 is 14 amino acids. V shed 2 bases and J shed 4 bases, with 6 bases lying between them. The CDR3 is CASSYVSYNSPLHF. CDR3 nucleotides: TGTGCCAGCAGTTACGTCTCATATAATTCACCCCTCCACTTT.

This clonotype was counted only a few times. The chain employs TRBV15 and TRBJ2-1; D perhaps matches TRBD2 (5 bases). V lost 5 bases and J lost 2, with 13 bases in between. The CDR3 runs 15 residues. Per the germline V gene, CDR1 is LNHNV and CDR2 is YYDKDF (reference sequence). The CDR3 DNA is TGTGCCACCAGCGGATCGTCCGGGGCCTACAATGAGCAGTTCTTC. It translates to CATSGSSGAYNEQFF.

There are a few counts of this clonotype. This chain connects TRBV6-2 or TRBV6-3 to TRBJ1-1, with D tentatively TRBD1 (6 bases). Germline V gives CDR1 MNHEY, CDR2 SVGEGT. The length of the CDR3 is 15 residues. V lost 0 bases, J lost 0 bases, and 8 bases lay in between. The CDR3 sequence: CASSYSTGLNTEAFF. In DNA, the CDR3 is TGTGCCAGCAGTTACTCGACAGGCCTGAACACTGAAGCTTTCTTT.

The chain joins TRBV7-6 to TRBJ2-7, with 13 bases lining up with TRBD2. J lost 2 bases, V lost 5 bases, and 9 bases had no gene match. Germline V gene lookup returns CDR1 SGHVS and CDR2 FNYEAQ. The CDR3 loop spans 17 amino acids. The CDR3 sequence is CASSRWTSGGHTYEQYF. CDR3 DNA: TGTGCCAGCAGCCGGTGGACTAGCGGGGGCCATACCTACGAGCAGTACTTC.

This clonotype appeared a few times. The rearrangement links TRBV10-3 to TRBJ1-1, with 7 bases identical to TRBD1. With V trimmed by 1 base and J by 2 bases, 4 bases remained unmatched. Germline values: CDR1 ENHRY, CDR2 SYGVKD. This CDR3 comprises 15 residues. In nucleotides, the CDR3 is TGTGCCATCAGTGAGTATGGGACAGAAAACACTGAAGCTTTCTTT. This codes for CAISEYGTENTEAFF.

This clonotype turned up a few times. V and J are TRBV20-1 and TRBJ2-3; the D is unclear. CDR1 and CDR2 from the germline V gene are DFQATT and SNEGSKA (reference sequence). This CDR3 contains 13 residues. Trimming left V 2 bases short and J 5 bases short, with 11 bases between. The CDR3 DNA reads TGCAGTGCTAGACCCCCCCTGTTAGATACGCAGTATTTT. Translated: CSARPPLLDTQYF.

The table lists this clonotype with a few counts. The chain joins TRBV19 to TRBJ1-6, with 9 bases matching TRBD1. The V gene end was trimmed by 7 bases and the J gene end by 7 bases; junction bases not matched to a gene: 5. CDR1 is LNHDA and CDR2 is SQIVND in the germline V gene (reference sequence). This CDR3 has 14 residues. The CDR3 sequence: CASTLGTGNSPLHF. CDR3 sequence (DNA): TGTGCCAGTACCCTCGGGACAGGGAATTCACCCCTCCACTTT.

This clonotype was observed a handful of times. The chain carries TRBV30 and TRBJ2-3; TRBD1 or TRBD2 may be the D gene (5 bases each). The CDR3 length is 15 residues. With 1 base removed from V and 0 bases from J, the gap between germline ends came to 11 bases. The germline gives CDR1 GTSNPN, CDR2 SVGIG (reference sequence). CDR3 sequence: CAWSAGTSSTDTQYF. CDR3 coding DNA: TGTGCCTGGAGTGCCGGGACCTCCAGCACAGATACGCAGTATTTT.

This clonotype was seen a few times. The rearrangement links TRBV20-1 to TRBJ1-4; weak D call: TRBD1 (5 bases). The germline V gene has CDR1 DFQATT and CDR2 SNEGSKA (reference sequence). The CDR3 length is 13 residues. Trimming pared 6 bases from V and 5 bases from J, leaving 13 bases between. For the CDR3, the DNA is TGCAGTGCCGATGACAGATTAAATGAAAAACTGTTTTTT. This sequence encodes CSADDRLNEKLFF.

Concerning this clonotype: One junction end does not reproduce the germline sequence, and a read error may be involved. The chain has TRBV30 and TRBJ2-3; D might be TRBD1 (6 bases). The CDR3 sequence is 17 residues long. The germline V gene encodes CDR1 GTSNPN and CDR2 SVGIG (reference sequence). CDR3 bases: TGTACCTGGAGAACAGGACAGTTGAAACCAAGCACAGATACGCAGTATTTT. It yields the protein CTWRTGQLKPSTDTQYF.

This rearrangement joins TRBV6-6 to TRBJ1-1; D is unclear. The CDR3 contains 16 residues. Trimming left V 2 bases short and J 8 bases short, with 21 bases between. Looked up from germline, CDR1 is MNHNY and CDR2 is SVGAGI (reference sequence). The DNA for the CDR3 is TGTGCCAGCAGTTACCCAACCTCCCGGGGTCAGCGGGAAGCTTTCTTT. Amino acid sequence: CASSYPTSRGQREAFF.

J is TRBJ1-2 and V is TRBV6-5; possibly TRBD1 for D (6 bases). This CDR3 spans 13 amino acids. The V gene's germline CDR1 is MNHEY and CDR2 SVGAGI. With 5 bases removed from V and 8 bases from J, the gap between germline ends came to 15 bases. The CDR3 DNA follows: TGTGCCAGCAGTGAAGGGGGGGTCCGCGGCTACACCTTC. It codes for CASSEGGVRGYTF.

In its sample, this clonotype was seen a few times. The chain couples TRBV11-1 to TRBJ2-2, with D hard to call. Germline V lookup: CDR1 SGHAT, CDR2 FQDESV (reference sequence). The CDR3 totals 13 residues. V lost 0 bases and J 6 bases, leaving 5 bases between the germline ends. The CDR3: CASSLAYAGELFF. Written as DNA, the CDR3 is TGTGCCAGCAGCTTAGCGTACGCCGGGGAGCTGTTTTTT.

The V call is TRBV28, the J call TRBJ1-2; D is uncertain. Trimming took off 3 bases at V and 4 bases at J, with 9 bases between the two ends. This CDR3 has 13 residues. CDR1 MDHEN and CDR2 SYDVKM come from the germline V gene. The chain's CDR3 is CASSFREIYGYTF. The CDR3 region has the DNA TGTGCCAGCAGTTTTAGGGAGATCTATGGCTACACCTTC.

This clonotype has ten or more counts. The chain uses TRBV20-1 and TRBJ1-6; 10 nucleotides align to TRBD1. The junction had 6 bases not matched to a gene; V was cut back by 5 bases and J by 8 bases. Germline CDR1 DFQATT, CDR2 SNEGSKA (reference sequence). This CDR3 comprises 14 residues. CDR3 bases: TGCAGTGCTCCTCCCGGGACAGGGGATTCACCCCTCCACTTT. The encoded protein is CSAPPGTGDSPLHF.